This TCR beta chain is from a study of T cells in Graves' hyperthyroidism and ophthalmopathy. On the study more broadly: Once the initial diagnosis was made, peripheral blood was obtained before any treatment.

This CDR3 has 14 residues. J gave up 6 bases and V 5 bases, and 4 bases lay outside the gene matches. Germline values: CDR1 LNHDA, CDR2 SQIVND (reference sequence). Each person with ophthalmopathy scored at least 3 on the Clinical Activity Score, reached NOSPECS grade 4 or higher, and had been ill under 3 months. The CDR3 regions of TCR beta were amplified from RNA transcripts. A set of HTBI primers served as the primers for a first-round RT-PCR of the TCR CDR3. One entry per CDR3 protein results from TCRdb running MiXCR on the multiplex PCR reads. Altogether about 600,000 distinct CDR3 sequences are present, approximately 15% being singletons, with the ten largest covering roughly 3.3%.

The J gene is TRBJ1-6, the V gene TRBV19, with TRBD1 identical over 7 bases. This clonotype was sampled from a woman aged 40 to 49 with Graves' ophthalmopathy. The material sequenced was blood. DNA of the CDR3: TGTGCCAGTAGTTTCCGACAGGGTAATTCACCCCTCCACTTT. It is translated as CASSFRQGNSPLHF.